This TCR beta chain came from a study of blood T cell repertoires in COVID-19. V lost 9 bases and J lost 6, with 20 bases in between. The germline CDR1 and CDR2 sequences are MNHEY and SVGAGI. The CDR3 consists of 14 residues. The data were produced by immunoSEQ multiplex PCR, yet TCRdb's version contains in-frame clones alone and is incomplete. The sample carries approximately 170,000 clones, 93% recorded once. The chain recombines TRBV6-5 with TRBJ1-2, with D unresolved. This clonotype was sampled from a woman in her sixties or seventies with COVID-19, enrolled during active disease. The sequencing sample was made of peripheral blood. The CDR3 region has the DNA TGTGCCAGTCGTCAACTATCCGCCTATAATGGCTACACCTTC. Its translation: CASRQLSAYNGYTF.